These 20 T cell receptor beta chains originate from one sample sequenced in a study of blood T cell repertoires in COVID-19. TCRdb keeps only in-frame clones here, not all; method: immunoSEQ multiplex PCR. Of tens of thousands of clones in the sample, over 65% were seen once. Sequenced: peripheral blood. The receptors were sampled from a man aged 50-60 years with active or convalescent COVID-19.

In DNA, the CDR3 is TGTGCCAGCAGCGGTGGGGGAGGGCCCCAGCATTTT. It specifies CASSGGGGPQHF. The chain employs TRBV9 and TRBJ1-5, with a possible D match to TRBD1 (5 bases). The germline V gene has CDR1 SGDLS and CDR2 YYNGEE. With 3 bases removed from V and 9 bases from J, the gap between germline ends came to 10 bases. The CDR3 is made up of 12 amino acids.

This clone was counted a few times. This rearrangement joins TRBV5-4 to TRBJ2-1, with 16 nucleotides matching TRBD2. Germline CDR1 is SGHNT and CDR2 is YYREEE (reference sequence). V lost 2 bases to trimming and J lost 7 bases; unmatched junction nucleotides: 6. The CDR3 contains 17 residues. The DNA of the CDR3 is TGTGCCAGCAGCTTAGGGACTAGCGGGGGGGCAATAAATGAGCAGTTCTTC. Translating gives CASSLGTSGGAINEQFF.

This chain joins TRBV27 and TRBJ1-2; the D gene is possibly TRBD1 (5 bases). The V gene lost 4 bases and the J gene lost 0 bases, with 24 bases spanning the gap. The CDR3 is 19 residues long. Germline V lookup: CDR1 MNHEY, CDR2 SMNVEV (reference sequence). The DNA of the CDR3 is TGTGCCAGCAGTTCCGAGGGTAGTCGGGACGGGGGAGCTAACTATGGCTACACCTTC. Protein: CASSSEGSRDGGANYGYTF.

This clone was detected a few times. The V gene is TRBV4-1, the J gene TRBJ1-1, with a possible D match to TRBD1 (6 bases). The V and J ends lost 5 bases and 0 bases respectively, with 10 bases between them. The CDR3 covers 14 residues. From germline, CDR1 is MGHRA and CDR2 YSYEKL. This chain's CDR3 is CASSGRTVNTEAFF. CDR3 DNA: TGCGCCAGCAGCGGACGGACAGTGAACACTGAAGCTTTCTTT.

The chain recombines TRBV5-4 with TRBJ2-3; perhaps TRBD2 as D (6 bases). The germline CDR1 and CDR2 sequences are SGHNT and YYREEE (reference sequence). V was pared by 0 bases and J by 3 bases, with 14 bases between. This CDR3 is built from 16 residues. The CDR3 loop is CASSLEAGLETDTQYF. The CDR3 DNA sequence: TGTGCCAGCAGCTTGGAGGCGGGGTTGGAGACAGATACGCAGTATTTT.

This clone was detected a few times. The chain couples TRBV3-1 (or the pseudogene TRBV3-2) to TRBJ1-2, with TRBD1 matching 8 bases. This CDR3 region has 15 residues. Germline CDR1 and CDR2: LGHDT and YNNKEL (reference sequence). V gave up 0 bases and J gave up 7 bases; unmatched junction bases: 7. The CDR3 sequence is CASSQDLSRGLGYTF. For the CDR3, the DNA is TGTGCCAGCAGCCAAGATCTCTCCAGGGGGCTTGGCTACACCTTC.

V is TRBV4-1 and J is TRBJ1-2, with TRBD1 matching over 7 bases. V was pared by 0 bases and J by 4 bases, with 8 bases of the junction left unmatched. The CDR3 is 16 residues long. In germline, CDR1 is MGHRA, CDR2 YSYEKL. In DNA form, the CDR3 reads TGCGCCAGCAGCCAAGAGGTAGGGGGCATCGGCTATGGCTACACCTTC. Translating it yields CASSQEVGGIGYGYTF.

V is TRBV6-5 and J is TRBJ1-5; perhaps TRBD1 as D (6 bases). Germline CDR1 is MNHEY and CDR2 is SVGAGI. V gave up 5 bases and J gave up 4 bases, with 15 bases separating them. This CDR3 has 15 residues. The CDR3, as DNA: TGTGCCAGCAGTCTACAGGGTGCGTCGAATCAGCCCCAGCATTTT. Translated, it gives CASSLQGASNQPQHF.

The chain carries TRBV27 and TRBJ1-1, with 9 bases identical to TRBD1. From germline, CDR1 is MNHEY and CDR2 SMNVEV (reference sequence). CDR3 length: 16 amino acids. With 5 bases clipped from V and 0 bases from J, the junction kept 7 bases outside the gene matches. The CDR3 DNA reads TGTGCCAGCAGTGCGTGGACAGGGGCCCTGAACACTGAAGCTTTCTTT. The encoded protein is CASSAWTGALNTEAFF.

The V call is TRBV7-3, the J call TRBJ2-3; 11 nucleotides match TRBD2. Per germline, CDR1 SGHTA and CDR2 FQGTGA. The ends lost 5 bases at V and 0 bases at J; junction bases unmatched: 1. CDR3 size: 15 residues. The CDR3 DNA reads as TGTGCCAGCAGCCTAGCGGGGGGCAGCACAGATACGCAGTATTTT. It is translated as CASSLAGGSTDTQYF.

This chain links TRBV19 with TRBJ1-6; 8 bases map to TRBD1. The germline V gene encodes CDR1 LNHDA and CDR2 SQIVND (reference sequence). This CDR3 region has 15 residues. Trimming removed 4 bases from V and 10 bases from J; junction bases left unmatched: 9. CDR3 amino acids: CASSTVDRAGSPLHF. The CDR3 DNA reads TGTGCCAGTAGTACCGTGGACAGGGCCGGGTCACCCCTCCACTTT.

Regarding this clone: A junction boundary mismatches the germline segment, possibly from a read error. The V gene is TRBV6-5, the J gene TRBJ1-5, with a weak D call TRBD1 (5 bases). Germline-derived CDR1 and CDR2 are MNHEY and SVGAGI. The CDR3 has 13 amino acids. This CDR3 reads CASSPGGNRPQHF. CDR3 coding DNA: TGTGCCAGCAGTCCCGGGGGGAATCGGCCCCAGCATTTT.

The chain carries TRBV27 and TRBJ1-5; a weak D match, TRBD1 (6 bases). CDR3 length: 15 amino acids. The germline V gene encodes CDR1 MNHEY and CDR2 SMNVEV (reference sequence). V was clipped by 0 bases and J by 6 bases, with 12 bases between them. CDR3 in DNA: TGTGCCAGCAGTTTATCCCCGGGGGGCGGTCAGCCCCAGCATTTT. Amino acids: CASSLSPGGGQPQHF.

J is TRBJ2-5 and V is TRBV7-2; D not resolved. The CDR3 has 13 residues. CDR1 is SGHTA and CDR2 is FQGNSA in the germline V gene. Trimming left V 5 bases short and J 7 bases short, with 14 bases between. The chain's CDR3 is CASSKPGSSTQYF. Here the CDR3 DNA reads TGTGCCAGCAGCAAGCCCGGTTCGTCGACCCAGTACTTC.

This sequence joins TRBV19 and TRBJ1-1, with 10 nucleotides matching TRBD1. After removal of 6 bases from V and 11 bases from J, the junction contained 9 bases not matched to a gene. The CDR3 sequence is 13 residues long. The germline V gene encodes CDR1 LNHDA and CDR2 SQIVND (reference sequence). For the CDR3, the DNA is TGTGCCAGTAGGAGACAGGGGGCGGATATGGCTTTCTTT. It specifies CASRRQGADMAFF.

This clone was seen once. V is TRBV7-7 and J is TRBJ2-2; 7 bases agree with TRBD1. This CDR3 contains 15 residues. Losses at the gene ends were 5 bases for V and 5 bases for J; bases not matched to a gene: 8. CDR1 is SSHAT and CDR2 is FNYEAQ in the germline V gene (reference sequence). The CDR3 here is CASSPRQGWTGELFF. Written as DNA, the CDR3 is TGTGCCAGCAGCCCCCGACAGGGATGGACCGGGGAGCTGTTTTTT.

V and J are TRBV28 and TRBJ1-2; 8 bases are shared with TRBD1. This CDR3 contains 15 residues. Germline CDR1 and CDR2: MDHEN and SYDVKM. V trimming: 3 bases; J trimming: 2 bases; junction bases outside the gene matches: 5. The CDR3 DNA follows: TGTGCCAGCAGTTTGCCGGGACAGGTGAACTATGGCTACACCTTC. Amino acids: CASSLPGQVNYGYTF.

The V gene is TRBV30, the J gene TRBJ2-1; the match to TRBD1 covers 7 bases. CDR3 length equals 14 residues. Germline-derived CDR1 and CDR2 are GTSNPN and SVGIG (reference sequence). Trimming at V came to 7 bases and at J to 0 bases, leaving 6 bases not matched to a gene. CDR3 in amino acids: CAYYRGRSYNEQFF. CDR3 bases: TGTGCCTACTACAGGGGCCGCTCCTACAATGAGCAGTTCTTC.

The gene calls are TRBV6-4 and TRBJ2-3; TRBD2 matches 8 bases. The CDR3 runs 15 residues. Germline V gives CDR1 MRHNA, CDR2 SNTAGT. The V and J ends lost 5 bases and 4 bases, in that order; junction bases with no gene match: 8. The CDR3 nucleotides are TGTGCCAGCAGTCGGGAGGCGGGGGGCCCAGATACGCAGTATTTT. Protein sequence: CASSREAGGPDTQYF.

In DNA form, the CDR3 reads TGTGCCAGCGGACAGGAAGCCCGAGAACTGTTTTTT. It specifies CASGQEARELFF. The rearrangement joins TRBV2 to TRBJ1-4; 7 bases line up with TRBD1. The CDR3 is 12 residues long. Trimming took 8 bases from V and 12 from J; bases not matched to a gene: 9. Germline V gene data show CDR1 as SNHLY and CDR2 as FYNNEI.